Presented here are 10 T cell receptor beta chains from one specimen sequenced in a study of T cell responses to AZD1222 COVID-19 vaccine. TCRdb's table, derived via immunoSEQ multiplex PCR, lists solely in-frame clones and lacks some. The sample has some 150,000 clones, around 93% seen once. Sequences were derived from peripheral blood, sampled 28 days after the second AZD1222 dose. Source of these receptors: an adult who received the AZD1222 COVID-19 vaccine.

The rearrangement links TRBV5-1 to TRBJ2-3; 8 nucleotides agree with TRBD1. Germline V gives CDR1 SGHRS, CDR2 YFSETQ. J was trimmed by 1 base and V by 2 bases; bases with no gene match: 3. The CDR3 runs to 15 residues. In DNA, the CDR3 is TGCGCCAGCAGCTTTACGGGACAGGGCACAGATACGCAGTATTTT. This codes for CASSFTGQGTDTQYF. The whole variable domain, filled in from reference TRBV5-1 and TRBJ2-3, reads KAGVTQTPRYLIKTRGQQVTLSCSPISGHRSVSWYQQTPGQGLQFLFEYFSETQRNKGNFPGRFSGRQFSNSRSEMNVSTLELGDSALYLCASSFTGQGTDTQYFGPGTRLTVL.

The rearrangement joins TRBV27 to TRBJ1-4; 7 bases agree with TRBD1. The CDR3 sequence is 16 residues long. V was pared by 3 bases and J by 3 bases, with 7 bases of the junction left unmatched. CDR1 is MNHEY and CDR2 is SMNVEV in the germline V gene (reference sequence). This chain's CDR3 is CASSFARTGANEKLFF. DNA for the CDR3: TGTGCCAGCAGTTTCGCCCGGACAGGTGCTAATGAAAAACTGTTTTTT. Based on the CDR3 plus reference TRBV27 and TRBJ1-4, the full variable domain is EAQVTQNPRYLITVTGKKLTVTCSQNMNHEYMSWYRQDPGLGLRQIYYSMNVEVTDKGDVPEGYKVSRKEKRNFPLILESPSPNQTSLYFCASSFARTGANEKLFFGSGTQLSVL.

J is TRBJ2-2 and V is TRBV6-2 or TRBV6-3; 8 positions agree with TRBD2. The CDR3 consists of 16 residues. The V and J ends lost 6 bases and 5 bases, in that order; junction bases with no gene match: 11. From germline, CDR1 is MNHEY and CDR2 SVGEGT. CDR3 nucleotides: TGTGCCAGCAGCAGAACTAGCGGTGCGGGGACCGGGGAGCTGTTTTTT. Its protein product is CASSRTSGAGTGELFF.

The rearrangement links TRBV15 to TRBJ1-5, with 8 bases that match TRBD1. CDR1 is LNHNV, CDR2 YYDKDF, per germline (reference sequence). V shed 3 bases and J 3 bases; nucleotides not matched to a gene: 4. The CDR3 extends over 15 amino acids. In nucleotides, the CDR3 is TGTGCCACCAGCAGCCGGGACAGGATCAATCAGCCCCAGCATTTT. It yields the protein CATSSRDRINQPQHF.

This chain links TRBV5-1 with TRBJ1-5; TRBD1 might be the D (5 bases). V was pared by 4 bases and J by 1 base, with 15 bases between. Germline V gene lookup returns CDR1 SGHRS and CDR2 YFSETQ. The CDR3 sequence is 16 residues long. The CDR3 reads CASSPGTAGSNQPQHF. In DNA, the CDR3 is TGCGCCAGCAGCCCAGGGACCGCAGGGAGCAATCAGCCCCAGCATTTT.

By share, this clone ranks as medium-sized. Other DNA sequences from this sample encode an identical CDR3 as well. The chain uses TRBV19 and TRBJ1-5; D gene ambiguous. The CDR3 has 10 amino acids. V was pared by 4 bases and J by 5 bases, with 0 bases between. Germline assignment: CDR1 LNHDA and CDR2 SQIVND (reference sequence). This chain's CDR3 is CASSNQPQHF. In DNA form, the CDR3 reads TGTGCCAGTAGTAATCAGCCCCAGCATTTT. The whole variable domain, filled in from reference TRBV19 and TRBJ1-5, reads DGGITQSPKYLFRKEGQNVTLSCEQNLNHDAMYWYRQDPGQGLRLIYYSQIVNDFQKGDIAEGYSVSREKKESFPLTVTSAQKNPTAFYLCASSNQPQHFGDGTRLSIL.

V and J are TRBV15 and TRBJ2-5; D perhaps matches TRBD2 (5 bases). The CDR3 totals 16 residues. V was pared by 5 bases and J by 2 bases, with 18 bases between. Germline V lookup: CDR1 LNHNV, CDR2 YYDKDF (reference sequence). CDR3 DNA: TGTGCCACCAGCCGGTCTCATCCGGGAACACAAGAGACCCAGTACTTC. It encodes CATSRSHPGTQETQYF.

The chain recombines TRBV4-3 with TRBJ2-3; D is undetermined. The CDR3 length is 15 residues. The germline CDR1 and CDR2 sequences are LGHNA and YSLEER. Trimming pared 1 base from V and 3 bases from J, leaving 11 bases between. Here the CDR3 DNA reads TGCGCCAGCAGCCAAGGGGGTGCGGTTACAGATACGCAGTATTTT. This gives the protein CASSQGGAVTDTQYF.

The gene calls are TRBV6-4 and TRBJ2-1, with 7 bases fitting TRBD2. The CDR3 covers 14 residues. CDR1 is MRHNA and CDR2 is SNTAGT in the germline V gene. The J segment lost 8 bases and the V segment lost 3 bases, leaving 7 bases of the junction unmatched. In DNA, the CDR3 is TGTGCCAGCAGTGAAGGGCTCAGCGGGGATGAGCAGTTCTTC. Translation gives CASSEGLSGDEQFF.

The genes are TRBV6-6 and TRBJ2-2; no clear D. V lost 2 bases and J 7 bases, leaving 5 bases between the germline ends. There are 12 residues in the CDR3. Germline CDR1 MNHNY, CDR2 SVGAGI (reference sequence). The CDR3 loop is CASSYGIGELFF. CDR3 nucleotides: TGTGCCAGCAGTTACGGTATCGGGGAGCTGTTTTTT.